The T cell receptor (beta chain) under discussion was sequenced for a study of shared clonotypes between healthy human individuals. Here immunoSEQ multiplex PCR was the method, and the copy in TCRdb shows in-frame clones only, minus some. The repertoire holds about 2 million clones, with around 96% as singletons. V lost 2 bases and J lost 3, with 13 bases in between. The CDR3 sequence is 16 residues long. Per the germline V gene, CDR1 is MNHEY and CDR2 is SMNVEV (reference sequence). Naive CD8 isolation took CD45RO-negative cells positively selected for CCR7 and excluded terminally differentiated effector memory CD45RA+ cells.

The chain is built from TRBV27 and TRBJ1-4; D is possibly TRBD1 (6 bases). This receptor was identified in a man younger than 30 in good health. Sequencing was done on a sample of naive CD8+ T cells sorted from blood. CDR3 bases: TGTGCCAGCAGTTTAACGGGGGGGCTGGCTAATGAAAAACTGTTTTTT. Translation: CASSLTGGLANEKLFF.